This T cell receptor (beta chain) was observed in a study of T-cell memory formation after mild COVID-19. At the level of the study: For the most part, TCR clusters were specific to one donor.

TCR alpha and TCR beta cDNA libraries with sample barcodes and UMIs came from 5'RACE using constant-segment primers. TCRdb called the 5' RACE reads again in MiXCR, with one record for every CDR3 protein. The sample lists fewer than 200,000 distinct CDR3 sequences, around a sixth occurring once. V gave up 1 base and J gave up 1 base, with 9 bases separating them. The length of the CDR3 is 14 residues. The V gene's germline CDR1 is SGHRS and CDR2 YFSETQ. This clonotype was seen only a few times. The antigen remains undetermined. Study-wide results and caveats: Day 15 to 85 contracting clones showed balanced CD4/CD8; later expanders leaned CD4+.

This receptor was identified in a man aged 18 to 29 who had mild COVID-19 (a few samples of this study predate the infection). Cell type and time point are not known. The rearrangement joins TRBV5-1 to TRBJ2-7; D remains ambiguous. The sample consisted of PBMCs or a T cell subset sorted from them (not recorded which). The CDR3 region has the DNA TGCGCCAGCAGCTTGAGTGCCGGATCCTACGAGCAGTACTTC. Its protein is CASSLSAGSYEQYF.